This T cell receptor (beta chain) was found in a study of response to subunit inactivated influenza vaccine. Broader study findings: The study's authors posited that every seasonal influenza vaccination enlists few new T cells.

TCRdb used MiXCR to reprocess the RT-PCR reads, holding one entry per CDR3 protein. The profile shows approximately 500,000 distinct CDR3 sequences, about 15% of them singletons. This clonotype has only a few counts. Its antigen remains unidentified. This CDR3 region has 13 residues. The TCR sequence derives from a man aged 45-60 years who received an inactivated influenza vaccine. The sequences come from PBMCs from blood, collected roughly 12 days after vaccination. The chain carries TRBV21-1 and TRBJ2-6; the DNA was not compared with TRBD1, the D call given in the table. TRBV21-1 is noted as a pseudogene. The CDR3 spells CASKGAGANVLTF. The CDR3 nucleotides read TGTGCCAGCAAAGGGGCAGGGGCCAACGTCCTGACTTTC.